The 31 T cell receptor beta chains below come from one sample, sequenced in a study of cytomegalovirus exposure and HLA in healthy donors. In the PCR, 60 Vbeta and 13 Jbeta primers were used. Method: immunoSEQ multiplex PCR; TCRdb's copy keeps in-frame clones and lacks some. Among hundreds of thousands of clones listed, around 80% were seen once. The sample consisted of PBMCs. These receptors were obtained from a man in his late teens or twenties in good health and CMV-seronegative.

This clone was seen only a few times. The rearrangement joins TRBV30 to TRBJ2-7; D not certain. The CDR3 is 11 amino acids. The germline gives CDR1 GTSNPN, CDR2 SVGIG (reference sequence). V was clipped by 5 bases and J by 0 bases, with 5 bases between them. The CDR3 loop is CAWSISYEQYF. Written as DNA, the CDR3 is TGTGCCTGGTCAATCTCCTACGAGCAGTACTTC.

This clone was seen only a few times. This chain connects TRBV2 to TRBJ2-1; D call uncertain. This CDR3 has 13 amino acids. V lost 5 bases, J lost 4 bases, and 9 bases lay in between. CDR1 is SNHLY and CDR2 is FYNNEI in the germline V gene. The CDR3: CASSPGRYNEQFF. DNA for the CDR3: TGTGCCAGCAGTCCCGGCAGGTACAATGAGCAGTTCTTC.

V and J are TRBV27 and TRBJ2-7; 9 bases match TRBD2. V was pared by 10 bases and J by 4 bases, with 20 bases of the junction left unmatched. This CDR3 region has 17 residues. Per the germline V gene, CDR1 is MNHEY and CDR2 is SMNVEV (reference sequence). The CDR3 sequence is CATIGPLREGAVYEQYF. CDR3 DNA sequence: TGTGCCACCATAGGCCCTCTGCGGGAGGGCGCCGTATACGAGCAGTACTTC.

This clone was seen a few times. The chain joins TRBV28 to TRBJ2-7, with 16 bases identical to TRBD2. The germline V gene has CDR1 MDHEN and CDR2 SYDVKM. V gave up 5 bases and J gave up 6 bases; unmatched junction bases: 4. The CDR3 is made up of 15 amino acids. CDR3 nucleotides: TGTGCCAGCAGTCCGGGACTAGCGGGAGGGCCCGAGCAGTACTTC. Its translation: CASSPGLAGGPEQYF.

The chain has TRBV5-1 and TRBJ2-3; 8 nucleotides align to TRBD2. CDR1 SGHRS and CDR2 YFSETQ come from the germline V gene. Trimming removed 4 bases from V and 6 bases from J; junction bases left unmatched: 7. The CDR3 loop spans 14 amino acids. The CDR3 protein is CASSVGTSLDTQYF. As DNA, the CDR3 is TGCGCCAGCAGCGTCGGGACTAGTTTGGATACGCAGTATTTT.

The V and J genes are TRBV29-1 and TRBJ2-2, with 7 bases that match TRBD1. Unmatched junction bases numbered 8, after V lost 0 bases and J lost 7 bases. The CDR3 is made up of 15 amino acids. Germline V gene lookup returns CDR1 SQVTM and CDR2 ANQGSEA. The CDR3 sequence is CSVEDPGGVDGELFF. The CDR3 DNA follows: TGCAGCGTTGAAGATCCAGGGGGTGTGGACGGGGAGCTGTTTTTT.

CDR3 protein: CASSFRIRGGQGEAFF. For the CDR3, the DNA is TGTGCCAGCAGCTTTCGAATCCGGGGGGGACAGGGTGAAGCTTTCTTT. The chain couples TRBV12-1 to TRBJ1-1; the table's D call TRBD1 went unverified against the DNA. TRBV12-1 is a pseudogene. This CDR3 comprises 16 residues.

The CDR3 nucleotides are TGCGCCAGCAGTGAGTCAGGACTTTACAATGAGCAGTTCTTC. Translated, it gives CASSESGLYNEQFF. The chain recombines TRBV10-2 with TRBJ2-1, with D possibly being TRBD2 (5 bases). V dropped 0 bases and J dropped 4 bases, with 7 bases sitting between them. There are 14 residues in the CDR3. Germline V gene lookup returns CDR1 WSHSY and CDR2 SAAADI.

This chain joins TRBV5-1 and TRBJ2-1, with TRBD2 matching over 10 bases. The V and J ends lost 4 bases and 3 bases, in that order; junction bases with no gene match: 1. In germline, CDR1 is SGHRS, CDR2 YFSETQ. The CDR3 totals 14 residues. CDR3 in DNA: TGCGCCAGCAGCAGGACTAGCGGCTACAATGAGCAGTTCTTC. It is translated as CASSRTSGYNEQFF.

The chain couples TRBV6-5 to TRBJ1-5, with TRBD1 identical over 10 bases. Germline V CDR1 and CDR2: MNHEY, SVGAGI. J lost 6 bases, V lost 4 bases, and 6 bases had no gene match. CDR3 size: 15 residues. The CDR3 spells CASSLTGGVSQPQHF. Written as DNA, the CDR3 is TGTGCCAGCAGTTTGACAGGGGGCGTCAGTCAGCCCCAGCATTTT.

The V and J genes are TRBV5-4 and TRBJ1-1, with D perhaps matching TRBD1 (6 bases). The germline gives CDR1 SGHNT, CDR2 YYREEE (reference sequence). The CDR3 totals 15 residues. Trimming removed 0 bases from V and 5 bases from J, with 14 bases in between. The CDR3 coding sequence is TGTGCCAGCAGCTTGGGTAGGGGGATGAGGACTGAAGCTTTCTTT. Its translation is CASSLGRGMRTEAFF.

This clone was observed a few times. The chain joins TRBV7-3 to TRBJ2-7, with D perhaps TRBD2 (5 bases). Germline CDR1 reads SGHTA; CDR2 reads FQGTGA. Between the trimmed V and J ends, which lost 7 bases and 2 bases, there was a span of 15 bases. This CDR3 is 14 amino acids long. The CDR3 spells CASTFPGDTYEQYF. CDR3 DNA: TGTGCCAGCACTTTCCCCGGGGATACCTACGAGCAGTACTTC.

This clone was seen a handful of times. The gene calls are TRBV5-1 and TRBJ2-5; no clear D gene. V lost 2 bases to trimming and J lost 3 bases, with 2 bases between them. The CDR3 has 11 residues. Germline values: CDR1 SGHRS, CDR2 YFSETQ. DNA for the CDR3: TGCGCCAGCAGCTTTAAAGAGACCCAGTACTTC. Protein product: CASSFKETQYF. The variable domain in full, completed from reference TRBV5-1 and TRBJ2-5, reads KAGVTQTPRYLIKTRGQQVTLSCSPISGHRSVSWYQQTPGQGLQFLFEYFSETQRNKGNFPGRFSGRQFSNSRSEMNVSTLELGDSALYLCASSFKETQYFGPGTRLLVL.

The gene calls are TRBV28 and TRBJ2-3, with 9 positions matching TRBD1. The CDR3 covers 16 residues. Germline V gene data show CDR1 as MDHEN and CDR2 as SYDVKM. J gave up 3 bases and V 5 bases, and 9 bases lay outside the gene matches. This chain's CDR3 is CASSLRQGDWTDTQYF. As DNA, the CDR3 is TGTGCCAGCAGTCTACGACAGGGGGATTGGACAGATACGCAGTATTTT.

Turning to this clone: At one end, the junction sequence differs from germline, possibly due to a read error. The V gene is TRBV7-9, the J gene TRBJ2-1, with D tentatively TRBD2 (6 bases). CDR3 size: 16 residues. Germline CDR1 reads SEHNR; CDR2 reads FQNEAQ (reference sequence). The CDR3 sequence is CSSSLAPGEVGNEQFF. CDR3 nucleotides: TGTTCCAGCAGCTTAGCCCCGGGAGAGGTCGGCAATGAGCAGTTCTTC.

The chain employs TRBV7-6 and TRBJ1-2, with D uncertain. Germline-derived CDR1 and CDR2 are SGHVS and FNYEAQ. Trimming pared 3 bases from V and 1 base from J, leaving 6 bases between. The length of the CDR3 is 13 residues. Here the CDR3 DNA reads TGTGCCAGCAGCTTTGAGTTTAACTATGGCTACACCTTC. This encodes CASSFEFNYGYTF. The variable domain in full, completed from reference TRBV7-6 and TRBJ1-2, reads GAGVSQSPRYKVTKRGQDVALRCDPISGHVSLYWYRQALGQGPEFLTYFNYEAQQDKSGLPNDRFSAERPEGSISTLTIQRTEQRDSAMYRCASSFEFNYGYTFGSGTRLTVV.

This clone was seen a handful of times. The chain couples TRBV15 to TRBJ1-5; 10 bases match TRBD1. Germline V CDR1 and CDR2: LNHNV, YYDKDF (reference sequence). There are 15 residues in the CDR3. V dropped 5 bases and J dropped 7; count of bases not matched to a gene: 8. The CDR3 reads CATSPDRGRGQPQHF. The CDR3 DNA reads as TGTGCCACCAGCCCAGACAGGGGGCGGGGGCAGCCCCAGCATTTT.

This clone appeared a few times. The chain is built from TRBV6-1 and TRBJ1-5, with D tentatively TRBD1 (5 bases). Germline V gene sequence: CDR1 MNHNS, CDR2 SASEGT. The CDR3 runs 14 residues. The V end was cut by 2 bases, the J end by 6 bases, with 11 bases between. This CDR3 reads CASSEIGGGQPQHF. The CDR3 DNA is TGTGCCAGCAGTGAAATCGGGGGTGGTCAGCCCCAGCATTTT.

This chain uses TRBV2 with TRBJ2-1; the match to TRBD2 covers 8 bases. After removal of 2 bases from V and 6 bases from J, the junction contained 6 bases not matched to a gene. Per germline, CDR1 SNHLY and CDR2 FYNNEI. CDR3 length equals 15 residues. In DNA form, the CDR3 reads TGTGCCAGCAGTGAACCGGGAGGGGGTTTCAATGAGCAGTTCTTC. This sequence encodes CASSEPGGGFNEQFF.

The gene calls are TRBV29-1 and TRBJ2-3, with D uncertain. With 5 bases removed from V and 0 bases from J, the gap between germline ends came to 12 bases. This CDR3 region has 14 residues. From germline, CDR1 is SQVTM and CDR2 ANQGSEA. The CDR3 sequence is CSVQQFTSTDTQYF. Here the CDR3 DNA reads TGCAGCGTTCAACAGTTTACTAGCACAGATACGCAGTATTTT.

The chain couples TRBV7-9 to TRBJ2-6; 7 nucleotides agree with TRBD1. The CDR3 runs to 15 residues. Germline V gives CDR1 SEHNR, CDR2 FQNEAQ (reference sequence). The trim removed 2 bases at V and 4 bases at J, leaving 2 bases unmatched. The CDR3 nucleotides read TGTGCCAGCAGCTTAAGGGGGCTCGGGGCCAACGTCCTGACTTTC. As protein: CASSLRGLGANVLTF.

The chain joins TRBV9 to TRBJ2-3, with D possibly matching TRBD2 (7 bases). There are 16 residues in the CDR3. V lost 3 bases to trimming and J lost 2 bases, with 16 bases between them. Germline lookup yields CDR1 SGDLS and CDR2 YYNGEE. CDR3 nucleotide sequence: TGTGCCAGCAGCGCCGGAAGGGGGAGGGTCACAGATACGCAGTATTTT. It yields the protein CASSAGRGRVTDTQYF.

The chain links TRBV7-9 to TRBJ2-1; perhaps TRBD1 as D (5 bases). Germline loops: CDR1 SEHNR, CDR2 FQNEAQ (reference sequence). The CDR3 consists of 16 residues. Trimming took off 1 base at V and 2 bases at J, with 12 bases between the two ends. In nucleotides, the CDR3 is TGTGCCAGCAGCTTAGAACGACAGTTTACCTACAATGAGCAGTTCTTC. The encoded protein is CASSLERQFTYNEQFF.

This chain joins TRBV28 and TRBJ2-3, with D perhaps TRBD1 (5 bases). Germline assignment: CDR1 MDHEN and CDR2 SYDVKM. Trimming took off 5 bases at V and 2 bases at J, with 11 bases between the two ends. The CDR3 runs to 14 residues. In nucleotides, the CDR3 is TGTGCCAGCAGTAAGAGACAGACCACAGATACGCAGTATTTT. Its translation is CASSKRQTTDTQYF.

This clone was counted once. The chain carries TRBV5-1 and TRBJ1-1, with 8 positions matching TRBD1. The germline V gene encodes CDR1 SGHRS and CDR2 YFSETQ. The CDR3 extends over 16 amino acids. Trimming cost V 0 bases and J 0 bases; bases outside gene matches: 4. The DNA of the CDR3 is TGCGCCAGCAGCTTGGCGGGGACAGGTTTGAACACTGAAGCTTTCTTT. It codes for CASSLAGTGLNTEAFF. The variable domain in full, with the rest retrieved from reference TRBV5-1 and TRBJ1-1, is KAGVTQTPRYLIKTRGQQVTLSCSPISGHRSVSWYQQTPGQGLQFLFEYFSETQRNKGNFPGRFSGRQFSNSRSEMNVSTLELGDSALYLCASSLAGTGLNTEAFFGQGTRLTVV.

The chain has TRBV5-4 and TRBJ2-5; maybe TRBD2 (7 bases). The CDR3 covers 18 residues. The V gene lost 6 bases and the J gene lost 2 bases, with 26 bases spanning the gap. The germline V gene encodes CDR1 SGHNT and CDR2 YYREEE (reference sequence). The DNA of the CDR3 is TGTGCCAGCACCAACTACGGGGGGCGATCCCATTTTCAAGAGACCCAGTACTTC. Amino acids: CASTNYGGRSHFQETQYF.

The DNA of the CDR3 is TGTGCCTGGACTGGGGGACAGGGCGTCCATGAGCAGTTCTTC. Translating it yields CAWTGGQGVHEQFF. The genes are TRBV30 and TRBJ2-1; TRBD1 aligns across 9 bases. CDR1 GTSNPN and CDR2 SVGIG come from the germline V gene (reference sequence). V was pared by 4 bases and J by 8 bases, with 9 bases of the junction left unmatched. The CDR3 has 14 amino acids.

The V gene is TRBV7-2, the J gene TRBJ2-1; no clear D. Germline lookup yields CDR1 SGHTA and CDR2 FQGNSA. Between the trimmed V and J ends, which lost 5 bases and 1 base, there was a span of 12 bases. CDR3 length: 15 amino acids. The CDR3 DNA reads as TGTGCCAGCAGCATAAGACAAGAGTCCTACAATGAGCAGTTCTTC. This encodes CASSIRQESYNEQFF.

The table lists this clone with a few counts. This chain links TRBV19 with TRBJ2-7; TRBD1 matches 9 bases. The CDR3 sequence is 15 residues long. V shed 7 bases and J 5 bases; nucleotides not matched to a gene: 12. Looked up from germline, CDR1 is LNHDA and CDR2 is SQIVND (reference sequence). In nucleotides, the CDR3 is TGTGCCAGTACCTCAGGACAGGGGCAGACCAACGAGCAGTACTTC. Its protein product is CASTSGQGQTNEQYF.

CDR3 sequence: CATSSRRAGYNEQFF. The CDR3 region has the DNA TGTGCCACCAGCAGTCGCAGGGCCGGATACAATGAGCAGTTCTTC. The rearrangement joins TRBV15 to TRBJ2-1; a weak D match, TRBD1 (5 bases). Germline lookup yields CDR1 LNHNV and CDR2 YYDKDF (reference sequence). This CDR3 region has 15 residues. Deletions cut 3 bases from V and 4 bases from J, with 13 bases between.

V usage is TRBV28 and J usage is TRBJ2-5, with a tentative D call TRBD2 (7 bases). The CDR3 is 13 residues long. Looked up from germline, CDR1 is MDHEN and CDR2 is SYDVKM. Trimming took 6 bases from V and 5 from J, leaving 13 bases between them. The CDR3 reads CASRQGGEETQYF. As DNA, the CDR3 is TGTGCCAGCAGGCAAGGGGGGGAGGAGACCCAGTACTTC.